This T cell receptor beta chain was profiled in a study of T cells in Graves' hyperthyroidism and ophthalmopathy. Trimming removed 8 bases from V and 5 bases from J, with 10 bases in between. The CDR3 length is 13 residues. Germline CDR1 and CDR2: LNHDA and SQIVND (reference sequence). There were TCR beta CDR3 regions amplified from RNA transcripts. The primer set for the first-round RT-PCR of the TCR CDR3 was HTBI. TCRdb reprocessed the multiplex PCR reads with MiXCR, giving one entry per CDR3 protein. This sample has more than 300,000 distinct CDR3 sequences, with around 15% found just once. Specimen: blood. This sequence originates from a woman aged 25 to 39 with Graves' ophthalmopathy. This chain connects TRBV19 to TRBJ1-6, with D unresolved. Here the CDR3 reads CASFVGDNSPLHF. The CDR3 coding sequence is TGTGCCAGTTTCGTGGGAGATAATTCACCCCTCCACTTT.